The 5 T cell receptor beta chains reported below all come from one sample, sequenced in a study of Ad26.COV2.S vaccination and SARS-CoV-2 variants. TCRdb's table, derived via immunoSEQ multiplex PCR, lists solely in-frame clones and lacks some. This sample has about 280,000 clones, with around 87% found just once. Treatment described: 19 received Ad26.COV2.S at low or high dose, single or two shots; about 5 received placebo; per-sample allocation not given. Sampling was performed 63 days after the first vaccine or placebo injection. Sequencing was performed on peripheral blood, taken in a trial of Ad26.COV2.S vaccine versus placebo. All receptors derive from a person between 18 and 65 years old who received the Ad26.COV2.S COVID-19 vaccine or a placebo.

The rearrangement links TRBV19 to TRBJ1-6; D may be TRBD1 (6 bases). V shed 3 bases and J shed 8 bases, with 14 bases lying between them. The CDR3 loop spans 15 amino acids. CDR1 LNHDA and CDR2 SQIVND come from the germline V gene (reference sequence). The CDR3 nucleotides are TGTGCCAGTAGTATTACCCCGTACAGGGATTCACCCCTCCACTTT. Amino acid sequence: CASSITPYRDSPLHF.

The chain links TRBV7-3 to TRBJ2-3, with TRBD2 matching over 9 bases. Per the germline V gene, CDR1 is SGHTA and CDR2 is FQGTGA. J lost 5 bases, V lost 5 bases, and 11 bases had no gene match. The CDR3 runs 16 residues. The CDR3 protein is CASSTRLGGGGDTQYF. As DNA, the CDR3 is TGTGCCAGCAGCACCCGACTAGGCGGGGGGGGAGATACGCAGTATTTT.

The chain carries TRBV13 and TRBJ1-1, with 7 bases fitting TRBD1. Trimming took 5 bases from V and 2 from J; bases not matched to a gene: 5. This CDR3 contains 14 residues. Germline V gene sequence: CDR1 PRHDT, CDR2 FYEKMQ (reference sequence). The CDR3 DNA follows: TGTGCCAGCAGCCCCCGGACAGGAAACACTGAAGCTTTCTTT. This gives the protein CASSPRTGNTEAFF. Looking up the rest from reference TRBV13 and TRBJ1-1 gives the full variable domain: AAGVIQSPRHLIKEKRETATLKCYPIPRHDTVYWYQQGPGQDPQFLISFYEKMQSDKGSIPDRFSAQQFSDYHSELNMSSLELGDSALYFCASSPRTGNTEAFFGQGTRLTVV.

This chain uses TRBV11-2 with TRBJ1-1; 9 bases map to TRBD1. The V segment lost 1 base and the J segment 0 bases; nucleotides outside the gene matches: 6. The germline CDR1 and CDR2 sequences are SGHAT and FQNNGV. The CDR3 is made up of 17 amino acids. CDR3: CASSLGDRGSLNTEAFF. CDR3 nucleotide sequence: TGTGCCAGCAGCTTAGGAGACAGGGGGAGTCTGAACACTGAAGCTTTCTTT.

The chain employs TRBV10-2 and TRBJ2-1; the D gene is possibly TRBD2 (6 bases). Trimming took off 5 bases at V and 0 bases at J, with 11 bases between the two ends. This CDR3 is built from 15 residues. The germline V gene encodes CDR1 WSHSY and CDR2 SAAADI. CDR3: CASSIAESSYNEQFF. Here the CDR3 DNA reads TGCGCCAGCAGTATAGCGGAGTCCTCCTACAATGAGCAGTTCTTC.